This T cell receptor (beta chain) was recovered during a study of blood T cells in healthy people across ages (dated by TCRdb to the mid-2010s). General notes on the study: In model experiments, template switching captured about one uniquely barcoded TCR beta cDNA molecule for every two T cells. Age-related changes in TCR beta repertoire diversity were measured in the study by deep sequencing normalized with unique cDNA molecular identifiers. The donors were divided into four age groups: young (average around 15 years), middle-aged (approximately 39), aged (about 56) and long-lived (roughly 86). To avoid experimental bias, donors of different ages were randomly spread across the sequencing lanes. The study analyzed two additional independent replicas of 1 million unique cDNA reads from the same blood draw for two donors, one aged 18 to 29 and one aged 80 or older.

CDR1 and CDR2 are read off the germline V gene as SGHTA and FQGNSA. Deletion took 6 bases off V and 4 bases off J, with a span of 15 bases between the germline ends. Including the terminal cysteine and phenylalanine, the CDR3 comprises 14 residues. The retained sequence is limited to the CDR3, 42 bases, with the frame set at the first base. Study-wide conclusions, independent of this receptor: The percentage of naive T cells measured by flow cytometry correlated strongly with observed TCR beta diversity. The CMV infection status of donors was not known, potentially confounding age-related changes in expanded clonotypes. Bulk unsorted PBMC profiling prevented conclusive comparison of naive and antigen-experienced compartments. Compared with the aged group, more naive CD4+ T cells, fewer expanded clones and increased TCR diversity were shown by the long-lived group, suggesting age selection. Observed TCR beta diversity per million T cells fell roughly linearly with age, and a significant reduction was already apparent by age approximately 40. Estimates of total diversity based on one million sequenced T cells were considered lower bounds and underestimates.

Library preparation employed 5' RACE. Sequenced on an Illumina HiSeq 2500. A second PCR of roughly 7 to 11 cycles was run with a J-beta primer mix and a sample-barcoded 5' primer. Each TCR beta cDNA molecule received a unique molecular identifier from a template-switch 5' adaptor carrying 12 random nucleotides. Each sample yielded at least 2.5 million CDR3-containing paired-end reads. The Mint cDNA synthesis kit, primed by a TRBC-specific oligonucleotide, was used to synthesize first-strand cDNA from all RNA. After uracil-DNA glycosylase treatment, a first 18-cycle PCR used universal primers M1SS and BC2_uni_R on all cDNA. Per the source publication's procedure: For normalization, 1 million high-quality reads, each with a distinct molecular identifier, were randomly selected from each sample. Instead of being binned into consensus sequences, reads with shared molecular identifiers were discarded. MiTCR, with a Q25 quality threshold and the strictest error-elimination algorithm, was used for CDR3 identification, clonotype clustering and error correction. Lower-bound total TCR beta diversity was estimated with a nonparametric unseen species model using Euler transformation. TCRdb reprocessing: public reads trimmed at Q25 with fastp, clones called with MiXCR, in-frame beta chains kept. Here each entry gathers all rows of one CDR3 protein and keeps the most common genes and DNA. It is TCRdb's table, rather than the study itself, that gives the V and J calls and clone size. In all, the sample holds 650,000 to 1,000,000 distinct CDR3 sequences, and 30% to 45% of those were seen once. The ten largest make up roughly 13% of the sample.

With regard to this clonotype: What antigen it recognizes has not been identified. No base quality values were provided; no much bigger clone lies one nucleotide off.

Donors were around 37 systemically healthy Caucasian individuals from Russia aged 6 to 90 years. Each donor gave ten milliliters of peripheral blood, drawn into EDTA-treated Vacutainer tubes. Ficoll-Paque density-gradient centrifugation was used to isolate PBMCs, with at least 6.5 million per sample. Trizol reagent was used to extract total RNA from PBMCs, with at least 5 micrograms per sample. For every donor, flow cytometry on a PBMC aliquot measured the percentage of naive CD45RAhigh/CD27high T cells. This chain is built from TRBV7-2 and TRBJ1-1, and possibly TRBD1, on 5 matching bases. Sequences were obtained from blood. The TCR comes from a man aged 18 to 29 in good health. The DNA sequence is given as TGTGCCAGCAGTAGACAAGGGGTTACCACTGAAGCTTTCTTT. This gives the protein CASSRQGVTTEAFF. Supplemented by the reference TRBV7-2 and TRBJ1-1 proteins around the CDR3, the complete variable domain is GAGVSQSPSNKVTEKGKDVELRCDPISGHTALYWYRQSLGQGLEFLIYFQGNSAPDKSGLPSDRFSAERTGGSVSTLTIQRTQQEDSAVYLCASSRQGVTTEAFFGQGTRLTVV.